This T cell receptor (beta chain) was recorded in a study of T cell responses to AZD1222 COVID-19 vaccine. Assay used: immunoSEQ multiplex PCR; TCRdb lists only in-frame clones, some missing. The sample lists roughly 100,000 clones; about nine tenths were seen once. Germline lookup yields CDR1 SGHAT and CDR2 FQNNGV. This CDR3 comprises 14 residues. V trimming: 1 base; J trimming: 2 bases; junction bases outside the gene matches: 1. V gene TRBV11-2 combines with J gene TRBJ2-7; 8 bases align to TRBD1. This clonotype originated in an adult in good health. The sample consisted of peripheral blood, taken on day 0 of AZD1222 vaccination. CDR3 sequence reads: CASSLGRGPYEQYF. The CDR3 bases are TGTGCCAGCAGCTTAGGCAGGGGGCCCTACGAGCAGTACTTC.